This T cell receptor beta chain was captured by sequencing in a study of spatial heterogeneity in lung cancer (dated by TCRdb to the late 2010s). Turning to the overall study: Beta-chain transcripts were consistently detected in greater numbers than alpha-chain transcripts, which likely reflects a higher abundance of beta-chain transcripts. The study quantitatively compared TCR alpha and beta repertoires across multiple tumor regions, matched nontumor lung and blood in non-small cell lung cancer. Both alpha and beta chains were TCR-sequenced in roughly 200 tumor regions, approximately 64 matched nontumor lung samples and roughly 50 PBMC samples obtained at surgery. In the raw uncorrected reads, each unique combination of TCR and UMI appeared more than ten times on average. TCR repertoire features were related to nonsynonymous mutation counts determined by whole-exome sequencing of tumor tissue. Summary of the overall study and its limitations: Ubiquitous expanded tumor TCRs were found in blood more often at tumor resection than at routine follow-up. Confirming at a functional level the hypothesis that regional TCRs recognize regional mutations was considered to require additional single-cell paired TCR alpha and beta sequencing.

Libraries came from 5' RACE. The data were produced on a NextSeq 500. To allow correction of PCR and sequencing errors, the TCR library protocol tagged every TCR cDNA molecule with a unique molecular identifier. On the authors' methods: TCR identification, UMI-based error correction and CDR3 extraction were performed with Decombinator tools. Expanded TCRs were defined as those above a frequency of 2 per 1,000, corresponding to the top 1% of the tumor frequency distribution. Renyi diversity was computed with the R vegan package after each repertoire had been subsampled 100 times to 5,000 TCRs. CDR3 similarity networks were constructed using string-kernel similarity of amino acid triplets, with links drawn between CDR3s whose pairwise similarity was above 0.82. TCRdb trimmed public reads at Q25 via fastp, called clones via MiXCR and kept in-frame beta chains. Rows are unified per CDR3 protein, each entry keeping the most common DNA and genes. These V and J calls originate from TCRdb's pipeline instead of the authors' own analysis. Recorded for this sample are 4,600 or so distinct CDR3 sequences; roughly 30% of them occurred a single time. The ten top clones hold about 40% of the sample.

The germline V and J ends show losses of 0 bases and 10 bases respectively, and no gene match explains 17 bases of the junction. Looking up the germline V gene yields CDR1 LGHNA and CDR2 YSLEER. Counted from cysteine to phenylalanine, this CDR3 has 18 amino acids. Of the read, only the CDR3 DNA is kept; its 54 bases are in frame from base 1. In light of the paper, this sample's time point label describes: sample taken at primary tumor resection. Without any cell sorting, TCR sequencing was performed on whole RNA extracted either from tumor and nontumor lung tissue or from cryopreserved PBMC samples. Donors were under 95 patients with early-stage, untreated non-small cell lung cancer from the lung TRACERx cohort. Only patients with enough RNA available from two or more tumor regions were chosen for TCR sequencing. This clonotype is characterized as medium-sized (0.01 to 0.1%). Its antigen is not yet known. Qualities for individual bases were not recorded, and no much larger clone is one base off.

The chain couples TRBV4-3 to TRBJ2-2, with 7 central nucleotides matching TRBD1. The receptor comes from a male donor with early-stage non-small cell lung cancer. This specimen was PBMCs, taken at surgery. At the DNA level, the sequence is TGCGCCAGCAGCCAAGATCCGGGACAGAGTATGGGAAAAGAGGAGCTGTTTTTT. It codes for CASSQDPGQSMGKEELFF.